A single sample gave rise to the 10 T cell receptor beta chains below, sequenced in a study of shared clonotypes between healthy human individuals (dated by TCRdb to 2018 to 2020). Library prep was done by the immunoSEQ multiplex PCR assay. As stored in TCRdb, this immuneACCESS dataset retains in-frame rearrangements with V and J assigned. A fraction of the clones does not appear; measured against another copy, unresolved V genes explain less than half of the discrepancy, and the remainder lacks a known reason. The sample table records roughly 220,000 clones; just over 65% of these occur just once. Of the sample, around 10% is held by the ten largest clones. Sequencing was carried out using memory CD4+ T cells sorted from blood. The sample's cell subset or site, from its label and the paper: CD45RA-negative fraction. All receptors come from a young man in good health.

This clone occurred once. The chain carries TRBV11-2 and TRBJ2-6, with D maybe TRBD1 (6 bases). Trimming cost V 5 bases and J 2 bases, with 13 bases left between them. Germline CDR1 and CDR2: SGHAT and FQNNGV. The CDR3 extends over 16 amino acids. CDR3: CASSRGQSAGANVLTF. The CDR3 DNA is TGTGCCAGCAGCCGAGGACAGAGCGCTGGGGCCAACGTCCTGACTTTC.

This clone was detected a few times. CDR3 loop: CASSSPRDMLTEAFF. CDR3 sequence (DNA): TGTGCCAGCAGTTCCCCCAGGGACATGCTCACTGAAGCTTTCTTT. The chain has TRBV28 and TRBJ1-1; perhaps TRBD1 as D (6 bases). The CDR3 covers 15 residues. Germline assignment: CDR1 MDHEN and CDR2 SYDVKM. V lost 4 bases, J lost 4 bases, and 16 bases lay in between.

The chain is built from TRBV29-1 and TRBJ1-4, with 9 nucleotides matching TRBD1. Germline loops: CDR1 SQVTM, CDR2 ANQGSEA. J gave up 7 bases and V 5 bases, and 5 bases lay outside the gene matches. There are 13 residues in the CDR3. The CDR3 nucleotides are TGCAGCGTTTTCGGACAGGGGAGTGAAAAACTGTTTTTT. Amino acid sequence: CSVFGQGSEKLFF.

The rearrangement joins TRBV15 to TRBJ2-7; 7 bases are shared with TRBD2. CDR1 and CDR2 (germline): LNHNV, YYDKDF (reference sequence). The CDR3 totals 14 residues. Trimming cost V 1 base and J 3 bases; bases outside gene matches: 3. The CDR3 region is CATSRGGEGYEQYF. DNA of the CDR3: TGTGCCACCAGCAGAGGTGGGGAGGGCTACGAGCAGTACTTC.

This CDR3 reads CASSLVGSGTNTGELFF. In nucleotides, the CDR3 is TGTGCCAGCAGCTTAGTTGGTAGCGGGACGAACACCGGGGAGCTGTTTTTT. The chain recombines TRBV7-8 with TRBJ2-2; 8 bases map to TRBD2. Unmatched junction bases numbered 4, after V lost 1 base and J lost 0 bases. This CDR3 region has 17 residues. Germline V gives CDR1 SGHVS, CDR2 FQNEAQ.

This chain links TRBV7-9 with TRBJ2-3, with a weak D call TRBD2 (6 bases). V gave up 0 bases and J gave up 6 bases, with 10 bases separating them. The CDR3 runs to 14 residues. The V gene's germline CDR1 is SEHNR and CDR2 FQNEAQ (reference sequence). The CDR3 coding sequence is TGTGCCAGCAGCTTAGCGGCTGGGGGGGATACGCAGTATTTT. Protein: CASSLAAGGDTQYF.

The chain is built from TRBV2 and TRBJ2-2, with a tentative D call TRBD1 (6 bases). Germline V gene sequence: CDR1 SNHLY, CDR2 FYNNEI. The CDR3 runs to 14 residues. Trimming removed 7 bases at V and 10 bases at J, with 19 bases between. CDR3 sequence: CASNIRQGFAELFF. CDR3 in DNA: TGTGCCAGCAACATCCGGCAGGGGTTTGCGGAGCTGTTTTTT. The entire variable domain, with the rest obtained from reference TRBV2 and TRBJ2-2, is as follows: EPEVTQTPSHQVTQMGQEVILRCVPISNHLYFYWYRQILGQKVEFLVSFYNNEISEKSEIFDDQFSVERPDGSNFTLKIRSTKLEDSAMYFCASNIRQGFAELFFGEGSRLTVL.

The rearrangement uses TRBV4-1 and TRBJ2-5; 7 bases are shared with TRBD1. The CDR3 is 14 amino acids. Trimming cost V 5 bases and J 5 bases; bases outside gene matches: 8. CDR1 is MGHRA and CDR2 is YSYEKL in the germline V gene. The CDR3 loop reads CASSKRQGPETQYF. The CDR3, as DNA: TGCGCCAGCAGCAAAAGACAGGGACCGGAGACCCAGTACTTC.

This clone was seen repeatedly, ten times or more. This rearrangement joins TRBV28 to TRBJ2-7; a weak D match, TRBD1 (6 bases). The V gene lost 7 bases and the J gene lost 4 bases, with 14 bases spanning the gap. Germline loops: CDR1 MDHEN, CDR2 SYDVKM. The length of the CDR3 is 13 residues. CDR3 sequence (DNA): TGTGCCAGCACCCTGAGCGGACAGTACGAGCAGTACTTC. Translated: CASTLSGQYEQYF.

This clone was found once. V usage is TRBV5-4 and J usage is TRBJ2-2; 12 nucleotides agree with TRBD2. There are 17 residues in the CDR3. Unmatched junction bases numbered 6, after V lost 4 bases and J lost 2 bases. Germline-derived CDR1 and CDR2 are SGHNT and YYREEE (reference sequence). The CDR3 sequence is CASSKRTSGDNTGELFF. The CDR3 coding sequence is TGTGCCAGCAGCAAACGGACTAGCGGGGACAACACCGGGGAGCTGTTTTTT. Full variable domain (remainder filled in from reference TRBV5-4 and TRBJ2-2): ETGVTQSPTHLIKTRGQQVTLRCSSQSGHNTVSWYQQALGQGPQFIFQYYREEENGRGNFPPRFSGLQFPNYSSELNVNALELDDSALYLCASSKRTSGDNTGELFFGEGSRLTVL.